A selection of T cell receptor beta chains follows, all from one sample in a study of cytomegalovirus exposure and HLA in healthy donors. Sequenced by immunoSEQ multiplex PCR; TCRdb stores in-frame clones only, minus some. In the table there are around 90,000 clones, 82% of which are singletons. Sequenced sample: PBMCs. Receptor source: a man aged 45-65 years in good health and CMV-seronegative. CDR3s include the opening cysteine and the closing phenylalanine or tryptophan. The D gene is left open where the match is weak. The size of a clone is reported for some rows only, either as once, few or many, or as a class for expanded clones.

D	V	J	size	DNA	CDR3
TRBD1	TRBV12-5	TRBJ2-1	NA	TGTGCTAGTGGTTTGGTACAGCCCCTGCGACAGGGGGTCAATGAGCAGTTCTTC	CASGLVQPLRQGVNEQFF
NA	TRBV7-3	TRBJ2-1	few	TGTGCCAGCAGCTTAACATGGGCAAATGAGCAGTTCTTC	CASSLTWANEQFF
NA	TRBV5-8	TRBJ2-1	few	TGTGCCAGCAGCTTGTCGGGGGTCGGGCAGTTCTTC	CASSLSGVGQFF
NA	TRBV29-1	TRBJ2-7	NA	TGCAGCGTTGAAACCAGGGGCGCCTACGAGCAGTACTTC	CSVETRGAYEQYF
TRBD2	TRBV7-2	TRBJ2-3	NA	TGTGCCAGCACCGCCGGGACTAGTCCAGATACGCAGTATTTT	CASTAGTSPDTQYF
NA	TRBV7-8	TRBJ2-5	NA	TGTGCCAGCAGCGGAGGCCAAGAGACCCAGTACTTC	CASSGGQETQYF
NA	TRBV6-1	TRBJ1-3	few	TGTGCCAGCAGTGAAGTATCTGGAAACACCATATATTTT	CASSEVSGNTIYF
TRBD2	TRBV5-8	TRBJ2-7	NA	TGTGCCAGCAGCTCGGGACTAGCGGGTAGGCTTTCGAGCTCCTACGAGCAGTACTTC	CASSSGLAGRLSSSYEQYF
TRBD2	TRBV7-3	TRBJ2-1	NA	TGTGCCAGCAGCGCGACTAGCTTGGGTAACAATGAGCAGTTCTTC	CASSATSLGNNEQFF
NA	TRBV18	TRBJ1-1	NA	TGTGCCAGCTCGCTGATGGATGTACAGGTTACCCCTGAAGCTTTCTTT	CASSLMDVQVTPEAFF
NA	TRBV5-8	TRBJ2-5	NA	TGTGCCAGCAGCTTGGGGGTTAGGGGCGATTTCCAAGAGACCCAGTACTTC	CASSLGVRGDFQETQYF
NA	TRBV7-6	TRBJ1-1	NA	TGTGCCAGCAGCTTAGACATGAACACTGAAGCTTTCTTT	CASSLDMNTEAFF
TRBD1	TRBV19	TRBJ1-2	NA	TGTGCCAGTAGTATAGCCAGGACAGGGAGGTTTGGCTACACCTTC	CASSIARTGRFGYTF
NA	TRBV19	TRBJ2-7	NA	TGTGCCAGTAGTATAGGCCGGAGGTACGAGCAGTACTTC	CASSIGRRYEQYF
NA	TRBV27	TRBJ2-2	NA	TGTGCCAGCAGTTCGGCCTGGGAGGCGCAAAACACCGGGGAGCTGTTTTTT	CASSSAWEAQNTGELFF
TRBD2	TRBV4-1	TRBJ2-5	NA	TGCGCCAGCAGCCAAGCTGTGACTAGCGGGAGGCTAGAAGAGACCCAGTACTTC	CASSQAVTSGRLEETQYF
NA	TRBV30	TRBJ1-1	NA	TGTGCCTGGAGTGTAGACAGTGAACTCTCCGGGGCTTTCTTT	CAWSVDSELSGAFF
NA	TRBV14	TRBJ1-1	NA	TGTGCCAGCAGCCAAGATCCGGGCGGGACTGAAGCTTTCTTT	CASSQDPGGTEAFF
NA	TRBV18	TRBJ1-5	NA	TGTGCCAGCTCACCGCCAACGAGCCAGGGCAATCAGCCCCAGCATTTT	CASSPPTSQGNQPQHF
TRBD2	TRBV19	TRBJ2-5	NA	TGTGCCAGTAGTGATAGCGGGAGGCGGGGGACCCAGTACTTC	CASSDSGRRGTQYF
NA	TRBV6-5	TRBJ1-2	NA	TGTGCCAGCAGTTACGGTATCCAGTCCAACTATGGCTACCCCTTC	CASSYGIQSNYGYPF
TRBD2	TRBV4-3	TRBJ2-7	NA	TGCGCCAGCAGCCAAGAATGGGCTAGCGGGAACTACGAGCAGTACTTC	CASSQEWASGNYEQYF
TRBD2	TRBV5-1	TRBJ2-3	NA	TGCGCCAGCAGCTTCGGGACTAGCGTGGGTGATACGCAGTATTTT	CASSFGTSVGDTQYF
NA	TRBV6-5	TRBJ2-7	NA	TGTGCCAGCAGTTACTCGGGAGGGGACATCTACGAGCAGTACTTC	CASSYSGGDIYEQYF
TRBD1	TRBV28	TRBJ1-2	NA	TGTGCCAGCAGGTCGACAGGGGCTAACTATGGCTACACCTTC	CASRSTGANYGYTF
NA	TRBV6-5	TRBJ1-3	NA	TGTGCCAGCAGTTACTCGTACAGGAGCTCTGGAAACACCATATATTTT	CASSYSYRSSGNTIYF
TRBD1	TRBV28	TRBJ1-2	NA	TGTGCCAGCAGCCTGGGACAGGAAAATGGCTACACCTTC	CASSLGQENGYTF
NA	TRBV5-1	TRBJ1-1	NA	TGCGCCAGCAGCTTGGCGGGAGGGGCGAGGACTGAAGCTTTCTTT	CASSLAGGARTEAFF
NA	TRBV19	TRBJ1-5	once	TGTGCCAGTAGTAGCCGCAGGGAGGCCCTTTTCGATCAGCCCCAGCATTTT	CASSSRREALFDQPQHF
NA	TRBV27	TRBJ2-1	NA	TGTGCCAGCAGTTTTGGGCGGGACCACTACAATGAGCAGTTCTTC	CASSFGRDHYNEQFF
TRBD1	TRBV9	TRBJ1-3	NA	TGTGCCAGCAGCCCAGGGGGCGAAAGAAACACCATATATTTT	CASSPGGERNTIYF
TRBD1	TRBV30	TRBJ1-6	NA	TGTGCCGGGAGACAGGGGTCCCATAATTCACCCCTCCACTTT	CAGRQGSHNSPLHF
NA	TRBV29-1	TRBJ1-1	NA	TGCAGCGTGAAAGGACACCCGAACACTGAAGCTTTCTTT	CSVKGHPNTEAFF
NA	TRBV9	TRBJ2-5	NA	TGTGCCAGCAGCGCCTACGGACAGCACCAAGAGACCCAGTACTTC	CASSAYGQHQETQYF
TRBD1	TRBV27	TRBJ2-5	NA	TGTGCCAGCAGTTCACGGGACAGGGGGCTAGCCCCAGAGACCCAGTACTTC	CASSSRDRGLAPETQYF